Shown below are 19 T cell receptor beta chains from a single sample sequenced in a study of T-cell memory formation after mild COVID-19. MiXCR, applied by TCRdb to the 5' RACE reads, yields one record per CDR3 protein. In the table there are 350,000 to 500,000 distinct CDR3 sequences, roughly 18% of which are singletons. Sequenced sample: PBMCs or a T cell subset sorted from them (not recorded which). The receptor source for this set is a man younger than 35 who had mild COVID-19 (a few samples of this study predate the infection). Cell type and time point are not known.

This clonotype was detected ten times or more. The chain combines TRBV6-6 with TRBJ1-5; D may be TRBD1 (6 bases). V dropped 8 bases and J dropped 0 bases, with 11 bases sitting between them. CDR1 and CDR2 from the germline V gene are MNHNY and SVGAGI (reference sequence). The CDR3 has 14 amino acids. CDR3 DNA: TGTGCCAGCGTGTGGGGGGCTAGCAATCAGCCCCAGCATTTT. It translates to CASVWGASNQPQHF.

This clonotype was counted ten times or more. The rearrangement links TRBV12-3 or TRBV12-4 to TRBJ1-5; D is uncertain. V lost 5 bases and J 4 bases, leaving 9 bases between the germline ends. The CDR3 sequence is 13 residues long. CDR3 DNA: TGTGCCAGCAGTGGAATGTATAATCAGCCCCAGCATTTT. Translation: CASSGMYNQPQHF.

This clonotype was seen only a few times. V gene TRBV6-5 combines with J gene TRBJ2-3; D ambiguous. The V end lost 0 bases, the J end lost 4 bases, and 5 bases lay between the germline ends. Germline V CDR1 and CDR2: MNHEY, SVGAGI. This CDR3 is 13 amino acids long. The CDR3 DNA is TGTGCCAGCAGTTACTCTATCGCAGATACGCAGTATTTT. This sequence encodes CASSYSIADTQYF.

This clonotype was seen repeatedly, ten times or more. The chain uses TRBV12-3 or TRBV12-4 and TRBJ1-1; TRBD1 might be the D (6 bases). V lost 7 bases to trimming and J lost 6 bases, with 18 bases between them. CDR3 length equals 14 residues. The CDR3: CASTYAGVTPEAFF. Written as DNA, the CDR3 is TGTGCCAGCACCTACGCAGGGGTCACCCCTGAAGCTTTCTTT.

The chain carries TRBV7-8 and TRBJ2-3, with D possibly called TRBD1 or TRBD2 (6 bases each). V lost 2 bases and J 2 bases, leaving 20 bases between the germline ends. This CDR3 is built from 18 residues. Germline CDR1 is SGHVS and CDR2 is FQNEAQ. CDR3 sequence (DNA): TGTGCCAGCAGCTTAAAGAATTGGGGGCGGGGCACCACAGATACGCAGTATTTT. Amino acid sequence: CASSLKNWGRGTTDTQYF.

A few counts support this clonotype. The chain is built from TRBV5-5 and TRBJ2-5; D is uncertain. The V end was cut by 2 bases, the J end by 1 base, with 9 bases between. This CDR3 spans 14 amino acids. In germline, CDR1 is SGHKS, CDR2 YYEKEE (reference sequence). In nucleotides, the CDR3 is TGTGCCAGCAGCTTTCGTGGGTCCCAAGAGACCCAGTACTTC. Translated, it gives CASSFRGSQETQYF.

The J gene is TRBJ2-3, the V gene TRBV5-1; 9 bases fit TRBD2. V lost 4 bases and J lost 3; bases outside the gene matches: 6. This CDR3 is 15 amino acids long. The V gene's germline CDR1 is SGHRS and CDR2 YFSETQ. The CDR3 is CASSRDSGGTDTQYF. The CDR3 DNA sequence: TGCGCCAGCAGCCGGGACAGCGGGGGGACAGATACGCAGTATTTT.

The chain combines TRBV27 with TRBJ2-6; D gene uncertain. V was clipped by 2 bases and J by 0 bases, with 5 bases between them. This CDR3 has 15 amino acids. Germline V gene lookup returns CDR1 MNHEY and CDR2 SMNVEV (reference sequence). The CDR3: CASSLLGSGANVLTF. CDR3 coding DNA: TGTGCCAGCAGTTTACTAGGCTCTGGGGCCAACGTCCTGACTTTC.

This clonotype was detected many times. The V and J genes are TRBV5-1 and TRBJ2-2; 9 nucleotides agree with TRBD1. There are 15 residues in the CDR3. Losses at the gene ends were 3 bases for V and 4 bases for J; bases not matched to a gene: 4. Germline assignment: CDR1 SGHRS and CDR2 YFSETQ. For the CDR3, the DNA is TGCGCCAGCAGCTCGGGACAGGGAGTCACCGGGGAGCTGTTTTTT. Protein sequence: CASSSGQGVTGELFF.

This clonotype was found once. The rearrangement links TRBV20-1 to TRBJ1-5; TRBD1 might be the D (6 bases). The ends were cut back, 7 bases at V and 1 base at J, with 11 bases in the middle. Germline loops: CDR1 DFQATT, CDR2 SNEGSKA (reference sequence). The CDR3 has 13 amino acids. The CDR3 DNA sequence: TGCAGTGGTGGGGGGCGAAGCAATCAGCCCCAGCATTTT. Encoded protein: CSGGGRSNQPQHF.

The chain employs TRBV5-4 and TRBJ2-1, with D possibly being TRBD1 (7 bases). From germline, CDR1 is SGHNT and CDR2 YYREEE (reference sequence). The ends were cut back, 4 bases at V and 4 bases at J, with 18 bases in the middle. This CDR3 has 16 residues. CDR3 residues: CASSPEGAGRYNEQFF. Here the CDR3 DNA reads TGTGCCAGCAGCCCCGAGGGGGCGGGGCGGTACAATGAGCAGTTCTTC.

This clonotype has ten or more counts. The V call is TRBV4-3, the J call TRBJ2-1; D is ambiguous. Trimming took 1 base from V and 9 from J, leaving 13 bases between them. From germline, CDR1 is LGHNA and CDR2 YSLEER. CDR3 length equals 14 residues. CDR3 sequence (DNA): TGCGCCAGCAGCCAAGGGCTCCCTAATGGTGAGCAGTTCTTC. It specifies CASSQGLPNGEQFF.

V is TRBV15 and J is TRBJ1-2, with D perhaps TRBD1 (5 bases). V shed 2 bases and J shed 3 bases, with 10 bases lying between them. The CDR3 is made up of 14 amino acids. Germline loops: CDR1 LNHNV, CDR2 YYDKDF (reference sequence). CDR3 sequence (DNA): TGTGCCACCAGCAGACCCGGGACTCACTATGGCTACACCTTC. Its translation: CATSRPGTHYGYTF.

The chain combines TRBV7-8 with TRBJ1-2; no clear D. The CDR3 is 12 amino acids. Trimming shortened V by 4 bases and J by 8 bases, and 11 bases separated the two germline ends. Germline V gene sequence: CDR1 SGHVS, CDR2 FQNEAQ. The CDR3 spells CASSSGREGYTF. The CDR3 bases are TGTGCCAGCAGCTCAGGACGGGAGGGCTACACCTTC.

The chain combines TRBV7-3 with TRBJ2-1; 9 positions agree with TRBD2. The V gene end was trimmed by 0 bases and the J gene end by 0 bases; junction bases not matched to a gene: 18. This CDR3 region has 22 residues. Per the germline V gene, CDR1 is SGHTA and CDR2 is FQGTGA. CDR3 DNA sequence: TGTGCCAGCAGCTTAACGGCAGTAGCGCGGCTAGCGGGGCGCCACTCCTACAATGAGCAGTTCTTC. Protein: CASSLTAVARLAGRHSYNEQFF.

The rearrangement uses TRBV6-5 and TRBJ2-3; D remains unclear. Germline CDR1 reads MNHEY; CDR2 reads SVGAGI. This CDR3 has 13 residues. Trimming took 0 bases from V and 6 from J, leaving 7 bases between them. The CDR3 nucleotides are TGTGCCAGCAGTTACTCCGCTTGGGATACGCAGTATTTT. Amino acids: CASSYSAWDTQYF.

The V call is TRBV10-3, the J call TRBJ2-2; D possibly corresponds to TRBD2 (5 bases). The CDR3 sequence is 16 residues long. Germline assignment: CDR1 ENHRY and CDR2 SYGVKD. The V gene lost 0 bases and the J gene lost 1 base, with 9 bases spanning the gap. As DNA, the CDR3 is TGTGCCATCAGTGAGTCGACTAACTTGAACACCGGGGAGCTGTTTTTT. It specifies CAISESTNLNTGELFF.

This clonotype was counted between two and nine times. The chain carries TRBV7-2 and TRBJ2-5, with unresolved D. Per germline, CDR1 SGHTA and CDR2 FQGNSA. The CDR3 consists of 15 residues. Trimming shortened V by 1 base and J by 0 bases, and 9 bases separated the two germline ends. CDR3 residues: CASSLDLNYQETQYF. Written as DNA, the CDR3 is TGTGCCAGCAGCTTAGACTTGAATTACCAAGAGACCCAGTACTTC.

This clonotype turned up a few times. The chain carries TRBV4-2 and TRBJ2-3; 8 nucleotides line up with TRBD2. The V gene end was trimmed by 1 base and the J gene end by 5 bases; junction bases not matched to a gene: 8. CDR1 is LGHNA, CDR2 YNFKEQ, per germline. The CDR3 is 16 amino acids. CDR3 region: CASSQASGGGGDTQYF. For the CDR3, the DNA is TGTGCCAGCAGCCAAGCGAGCGGGGGAGGAGGAGATACGCAGTATTTT.